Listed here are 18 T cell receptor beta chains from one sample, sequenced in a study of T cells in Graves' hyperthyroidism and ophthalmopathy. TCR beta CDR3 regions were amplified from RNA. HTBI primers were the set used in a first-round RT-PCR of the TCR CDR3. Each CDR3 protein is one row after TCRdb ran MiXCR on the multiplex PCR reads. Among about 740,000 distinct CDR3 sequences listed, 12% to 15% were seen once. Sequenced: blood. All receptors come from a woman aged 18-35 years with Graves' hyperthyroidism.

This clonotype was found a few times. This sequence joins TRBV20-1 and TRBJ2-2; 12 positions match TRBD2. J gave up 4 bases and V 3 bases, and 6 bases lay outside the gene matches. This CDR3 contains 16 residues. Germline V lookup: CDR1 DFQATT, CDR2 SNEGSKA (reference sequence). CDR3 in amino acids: CSARLAGGPLTGELFF. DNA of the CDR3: TGCAGTGCTAGGCTAGCGGGAGGGCCTCTCACCGGGGAGCTGTTTTTT.

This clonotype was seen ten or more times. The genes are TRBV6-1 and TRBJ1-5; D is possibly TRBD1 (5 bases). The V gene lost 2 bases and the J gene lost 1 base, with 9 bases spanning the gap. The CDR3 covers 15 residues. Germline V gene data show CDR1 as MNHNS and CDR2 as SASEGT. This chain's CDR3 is CASSEMGRSNQPQHF. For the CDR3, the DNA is TGTGCCAGCAGTGAAATGGGACGGAGCAATCAGCCCCAGCATTTT.

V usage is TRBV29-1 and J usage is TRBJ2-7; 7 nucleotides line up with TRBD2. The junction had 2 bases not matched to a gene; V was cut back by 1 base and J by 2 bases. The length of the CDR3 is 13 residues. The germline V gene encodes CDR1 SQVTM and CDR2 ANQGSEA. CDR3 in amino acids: CSVEGEGAYEQYF. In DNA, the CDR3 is TGCAGCGTTGAAGGGGAGGGAGCCTACGAGCAGTACTTC.

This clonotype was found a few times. DNA for the CDR3: TGTGCCAGCAGGGGGGGGGCCACGAACACCGGGGAGCTGTTTTTT. It is translated as CASRGGATNTGELFF. The V gene is TRBV27, the J gene TRBJ2-2, with D tentatively TRBD2 (7 bases). Deletions cut 6 bases from V and 0 bases from J, with 11 bases between. Germline CDR1 reads MNHEY; CDR2 reads SMNVEV (reference sequence). The length of the CDR3 is 15 residues.

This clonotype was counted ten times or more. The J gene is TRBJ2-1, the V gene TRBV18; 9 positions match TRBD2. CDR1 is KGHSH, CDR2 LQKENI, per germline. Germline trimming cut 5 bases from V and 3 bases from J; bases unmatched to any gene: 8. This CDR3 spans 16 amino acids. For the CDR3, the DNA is TGTGCCAGCTCAGCCGCCGGGACTAGCTTCTACAATGAGCAGTTCTTC. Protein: CASSAAGTSFYNEQFF.

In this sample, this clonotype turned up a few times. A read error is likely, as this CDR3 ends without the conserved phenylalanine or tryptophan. The CDR3 DNA reads as TGTGCCAGCAGTCTGGACCCGGGAGGGAACACTGAAGCTTTCCTT. Translating gives CASSLDPGGNTEAFL. This chain connects TRBV7-6 to TRBJ1-1; D ambiguous. Germline V lookup: CDR1 SGHVS, CDR2 FNYEAQ. The length of the CDR3 is 15 residues. V gave up 6 bases and J gave up 1 base, with 15 bases separating them.

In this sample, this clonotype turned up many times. The CDR3 sequence is CASRSTSSYEQYF. The CDR3 bases are TGTGCCAGCAGATCCACTAGCAGCTACGAGCAGTACTTC. The gene calls are TRBV6-2 or TRBV6-3 and TRBJ2-7; weak D call: TRBD2 (6 bases). Germline CDR1 and CDR2: MNHEY and SVGEGT. V gave up 6 bases and J gave up 3 bases, with 12 bases separating them. This CDR3 region has 13 residues.

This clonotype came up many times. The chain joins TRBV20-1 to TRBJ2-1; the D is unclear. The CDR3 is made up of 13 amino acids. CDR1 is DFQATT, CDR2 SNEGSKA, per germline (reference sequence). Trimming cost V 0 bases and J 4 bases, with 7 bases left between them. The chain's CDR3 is CSARDQKYNEQFF. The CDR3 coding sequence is TGCAGTGCTAGAGACCAGAAATACAATGAGCAGTTCTTC.

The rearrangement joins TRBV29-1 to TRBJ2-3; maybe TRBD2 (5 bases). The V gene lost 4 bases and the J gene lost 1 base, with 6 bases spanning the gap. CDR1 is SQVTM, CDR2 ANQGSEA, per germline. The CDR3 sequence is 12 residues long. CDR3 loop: CSVVRGTDTQYF. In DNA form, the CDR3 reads TGCAGCGTTGTGAGGGGCACAGATACGCAGTATTTT.

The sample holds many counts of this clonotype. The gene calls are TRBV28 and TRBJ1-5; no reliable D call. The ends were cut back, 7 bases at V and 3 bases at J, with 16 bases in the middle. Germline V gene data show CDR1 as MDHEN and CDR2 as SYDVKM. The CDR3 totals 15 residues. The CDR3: CASTTLGPTNQPQHF. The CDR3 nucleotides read TGTGCCAGCACAACACTCGGACCAACCAATCAGCCCCAGCATTTT.

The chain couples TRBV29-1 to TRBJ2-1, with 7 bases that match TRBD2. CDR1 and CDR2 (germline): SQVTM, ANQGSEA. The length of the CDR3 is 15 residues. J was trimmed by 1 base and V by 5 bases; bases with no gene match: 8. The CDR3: CSVFKGGGSYNEQFF. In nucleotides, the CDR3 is TGCAGCGTTTTCAAGGGCGGGGGATCCTACAATGAGCAGTTCTTC.

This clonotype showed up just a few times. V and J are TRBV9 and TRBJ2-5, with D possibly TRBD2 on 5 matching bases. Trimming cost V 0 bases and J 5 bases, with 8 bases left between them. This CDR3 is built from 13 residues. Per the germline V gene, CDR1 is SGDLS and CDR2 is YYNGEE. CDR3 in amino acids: CASSVDGVETQYF. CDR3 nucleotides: TGTGCCAGCAGCGTAGACGGGGTGGAGACCCAGTACTTC.

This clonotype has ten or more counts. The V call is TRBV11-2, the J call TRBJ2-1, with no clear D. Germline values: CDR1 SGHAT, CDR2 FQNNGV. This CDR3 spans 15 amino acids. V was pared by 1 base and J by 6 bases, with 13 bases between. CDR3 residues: CASSLGPTPANEQFF. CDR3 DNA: TGTGCCAGCAGCTTAGGCCCGACACCCGCCAATGAGCAGTTCTTC.

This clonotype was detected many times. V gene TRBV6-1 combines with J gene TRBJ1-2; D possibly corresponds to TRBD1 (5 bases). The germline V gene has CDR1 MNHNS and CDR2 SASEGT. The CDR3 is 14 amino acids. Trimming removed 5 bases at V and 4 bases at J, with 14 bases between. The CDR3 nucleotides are TGTGCCAGCAGTACGTTCGAGGGGACCTATGGCTACACCTTC. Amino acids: CASSTFEGTYGYTF.

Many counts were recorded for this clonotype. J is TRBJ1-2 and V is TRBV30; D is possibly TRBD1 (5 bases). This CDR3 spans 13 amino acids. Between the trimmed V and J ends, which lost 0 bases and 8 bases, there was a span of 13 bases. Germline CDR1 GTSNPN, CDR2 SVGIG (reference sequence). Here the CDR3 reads CAWSVRGARGYTF. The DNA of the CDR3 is TGTGCCTGGAGTGTTCGAGGGGCTCGGGGCTACACCTTC. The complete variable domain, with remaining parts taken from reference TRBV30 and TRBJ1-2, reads SQTIHQWPATLVQPVGSPLSLECTVEGTSNPNLYWYRQAAGRGLQLLFYSVGIGQISSEVPQNLSASRPQDRQFILSSKKLLLSDSGFYLCAWSVRGARGYTFGSGTRLTVV.

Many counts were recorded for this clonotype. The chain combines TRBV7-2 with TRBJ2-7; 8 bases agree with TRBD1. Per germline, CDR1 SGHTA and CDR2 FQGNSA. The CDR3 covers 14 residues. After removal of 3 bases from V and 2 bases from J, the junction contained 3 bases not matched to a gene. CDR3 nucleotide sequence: TGTGCCAGCAGCTTTCTGACAGGGGCCTACGAGCAGTACTTC. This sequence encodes CASSFLTGAYEQYF.

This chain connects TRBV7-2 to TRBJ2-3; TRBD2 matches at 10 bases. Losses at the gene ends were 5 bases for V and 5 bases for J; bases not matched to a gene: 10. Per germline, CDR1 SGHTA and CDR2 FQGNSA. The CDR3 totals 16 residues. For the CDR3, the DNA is TGTGCCAGCAGCCCAGCGGGAGGGCCCTCGGGAGATACGCAGTATTTT. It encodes CASSPAGGPSGDTQYF.

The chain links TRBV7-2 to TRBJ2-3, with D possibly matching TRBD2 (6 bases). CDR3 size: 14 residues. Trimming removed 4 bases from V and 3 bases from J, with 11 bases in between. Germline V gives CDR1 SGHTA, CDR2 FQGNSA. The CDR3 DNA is TGTGCCAGCAGCTCCCAGGCGGGGACAGATACGCAGTATTTT. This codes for CASSSQAGTDTQYF. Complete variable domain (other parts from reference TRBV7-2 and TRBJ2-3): GAGVSQSPSNKVTEKGKDVELRCDPISGHTALYWYRQSLGQGLEFLIYFQGNSAPDKSGLPSDRFSAERTGGSVSTLTIQRTQQEDSAVYLCASSSQAGTDTQYFGPGTRLTVL.